The rows below give T cell receptor beta chains drawn from one sample of a study of blood T cells in healthy people across ages. TCRdb re-analysed the 5' RACE reads in MiXCR, keeping a single row per CDR3 protein. The data show nearly 800,000 distinct CDR3 sequences, roughly three fifths seen once. Source material: blood. The receptor set was obtained from a man aged 35 to 55 in good health. Both conserved end residues are part of each CDR3. D genes are given only for firm matches. The listing skips clone size in some rows; elsewhere it reads once, few, many or a size class.

abundance: -
v_gene: TRBV5-1
j_gene: TRBJ2-1
d_gene: -
CDR3aa: CASSLSEGMYLPAYNEQFF
CDR3nt: TGCGCCAGCAGCTTGTCTGAGGGGATGTACCTACCCGCCTACAATGAGCAGTTCTTC

abundance: few
v_gene: TRBV9
j_gene: TRBJ2-1
d_gene: -
CDR3aa: CASSVGQGSYNEQFF
CDR3nt: TGTGCCAGCAGCGTAGGGCAGGGCTCCTACAATGAGCAGTTCTTC

abundance: -
v_gene: TRBV20-1
j_gene: TRBJ2-5
d_gene: -
CDR3aa: CSVVPRHGVRPGETQYF
CDR3nt: TGCAGTGTCGTTCCTCGGCACGGAGTGAGGCCGGGGGAGACCCAGTACTTC

abundance: -
v_gene: TRBV7-2
j_gene: TRBJ1-5
d_gene: -
CDR3aa: CASSLRRGGNQPQHF
CDR3nt: TGTGCCAGCAGCCTAAGACGGGGTGGCAATCAGCCCCAGCATTTT

abundance: few
v_gene: TRBV27
j_gene: TRBJ2-3
d_gene: TRBD2
CDR3aa: CASSFSSGGTDTQYF
CDR3nt: TGTGCCAGCAGTTTTTCTAGCGGGGGGACAGATACGCAGTATTTT

abundance: many
v_gene: TRBV7-2
j_gene: TRBJ1-2
d_gene: -
CDR3aa: CASSLTDDSRWSNYGYTF
CDR3nt: TGTGCCAGCAGCTTAACGGATGATTCCAGATGGTCTAACTATGGCTACACCTTC

abundance: -
v_gene: TRBV25-1
j_gene: TRBJ2-7
d_gene: TRBD2
CDR3aa: CASSVTSWEQYF
CDR3nt: TGTGCCAGCAGTGTGACTAGCTGGGAGCAGTACTTC

abundance: many
v_gene: TRBV9
j_gene: TRBJ1-2
d_gene: -
CDR3aa: CASSVAAEKSYGYTF
CDR3nt: TGTGCCAGCAGCGTAGCGGCAGAAAAATCCTATGGCTACACCTTC

abundance: -
v_gene: TRBV7-8
j_gene: TRBJ1-6
d_gene: TRBD1
CDR3aa: CASSKGTANSPLHF
CDR3nt: TGTGCCAGCAGCAAAGGGACAGCTAATTCACCCCTCCACTTT

abundance: few
v_gene: TRBV29-1
j_gene: TRBJ2-1
d_gene: TRBD1
CDR3aa: CSVDSPGQGTFAPRFF
CDR3nt: TGCAGCGTTGACTCCCCAGGACAGGGGACTTTTGCCCCTCGGTTCTTC

abundance: few
v_gene: TRBV12-3/TRBV12-4
j_gene: TRBJ2-1
d_gene: -
CDR3aa: CASSLVLAIGFNNEQFF
CDR3nt: TGTGCCAGCAGTCTCGTTCTCGCGATTGGCTTTAACAATGAGCAGTTCTTC

abundance: -
v_gene: TRBV20-1
j_gene: TRBJ1-2
d_gene: TRBD1
CDR3aa: CSAHRGRSEGYTF
CDR3nt: TGCAGTGCGCACAGGGGGCGCTCGGAGGGCTACACCTTC